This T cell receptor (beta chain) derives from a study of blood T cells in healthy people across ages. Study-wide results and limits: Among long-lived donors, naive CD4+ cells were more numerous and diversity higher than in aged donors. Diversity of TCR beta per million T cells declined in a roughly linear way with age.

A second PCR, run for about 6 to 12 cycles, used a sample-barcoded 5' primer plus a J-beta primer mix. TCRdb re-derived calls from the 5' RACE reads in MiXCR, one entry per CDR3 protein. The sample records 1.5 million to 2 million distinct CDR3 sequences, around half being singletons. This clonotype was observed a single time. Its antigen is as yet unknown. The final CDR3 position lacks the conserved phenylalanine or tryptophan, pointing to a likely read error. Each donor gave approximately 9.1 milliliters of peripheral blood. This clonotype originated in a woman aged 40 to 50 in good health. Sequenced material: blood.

CDR3 amino acids: CASSQEARGYEQYL. The CDR3, as DNA: TGCGCCAGCAGCCAAGAAGCTAGGGGTTACGAGCAGTACTTA. The J gene is TRBJ2-7, the V gene TRBV4-3; perhaps TRBD1 as D (5 bases). Trimming removed 0 bases from V and 4 bases from J, with 10 bases in between. The germline CDR1 and CDR2 sequences are LGHNA and YSLEER. The CDR3 consists of 14 residues.